Below are 19 T cell receptor beta chains sequenced from a single sample in a study of cytomegalovirus exposure and HLA in healthy donors. The PCR contained 60 Vbeta and 13 Jbeta primers. Sequenced by immunoSEQ multiplex PCR; TCRdb stores in-frame clones only, minus some. This table holds some 150,000 clones, roughly 80% found once. The material sequenced was PBMCs. Receptors were obtained from a man aged 35 to 55 in good health and CMV-seropositive.

V and J are TRBV27 and TRBJ2-1, with 7 positions matching TRBD2. The V gene's germline CDR1 is MNHEY and CDR2 SMNVEV (reference sequence). The CDR3 contains 15 residues. After removal of 5 bases from V and 4 bases from J, the junction contained 8 bases not matched to a gene. The CDR3 DNA reads as TGTGCCAGCAGTCTCGCCTACGGGGGGTACAATGAGCAGTTCTTC. Protein product: CASSLAYGGYNEQFF.

The chain combines TRBV7-9 with TRBJ2-7, with 9 positions matching TRBD2. With 0 bases clipped from V and 4 bases from J, the junction kept 4 bases outside the gene matches. The CDR3 is 15 residues long. CDR1 SEHNR and CDR2 FQNEAQ come from the germline V gene (reference sequence). The CDR3, as DNA: TGTGCCAGCAGCTTAGCCCGGACTAGCGTTTACGAGCAGTACTTC. It codes for CASSLARTSVYEQYF.

A remark on this clone: Compared with germline, one end of the junction differs, possibly owing to a read error. The chain joins TRBV9 to TRBJ2-5, with D maybe TRBD2 (7 bases). This CDR3 contains 14 residues. Germline-derived CDR1 and CDR2 are SGDLS and YYNGEE. This CDR3 reads CASSTGGWQVTQYF. DNA for the CDR3: TGTGCCAGCAGTACGGGGGGCTGGCAAGTGACCCAGTACTTC.

This rearrangement joins TRBV27 to TRBJ1-1; D is unclear. V lost 1 base and J 0 bases, leaving 12 bases between the germline ends. Germline CDR1 and CDR2: MNHEY and SMNVEV (reference sequence). The CDR3 is made up of 16 amino acids. The CDR3 coding sequence is TGTGCCAGCAGTTTATTCACGACAAACATGAACACTGAAGCTTTCTTT. It specifies CASSLFTTNMNTEAFF.

The chain links TRBV19 to TRBJ2-7; D is possibly TRBD1 (6 bases). From germline, CDR1 is LNHDA and CDR2 SQIVND (reference sequence). CDR3 length equals 14 residues. Trimming pared 7 bases from V and 0 bases from J, leaving 13 bases between. The CDR3 loop reads CASKTGPSSYEQYF. The CDR3 coding sequence is TGTGCCAGTAAGACAGGCCCGAGCTCCTACGAGCAGTACTTC.

The V gene is TRBV11-1, the J gene TRBJ2-3; D is undetermined. Germline loops: CDR1 SGHAT, CDR2 FQDESV (reference sequence). The CDR3 spans 13 residues. V lost 4 bases and J 5 bases, leaving 10 bases between the germline ends. CDR3 sequence reads: CASSSQVEDTQYF. The CDR3 region has the DNA TGTGCCAGCAGCTCCCAGGTAGAAGATACGCAGTATTTT.

The genes are TRBV27 and TRBJ1-4; D is uncertain. Germline V gene lookup returns CDR1 MNHEY and CDR2 SMNVEV (reference sequence). The CDR3 covers 14 residues. Between the trimmed V and J ends, which lost 4 bases and 2 bases, there was a span of 8 bases. In DNA, the CDR3 is TGTGCCAGCAGTTCTAGCAGGACTAATGAAAAACTGTTTTTT. This codes for CASSSSRTNEKLFF.

As to this clone: The same CDR3 is also encoded by other DNA sequences in this sample. The V and J genes are TRBV5-1 and TRBJ1-6; TRBD1 is a possible D gene (6 bases). Trimming took off 7 bases at V and 6 bases at J, with 14 bases between the two ends. CDR1 and CDR2 (germline): SGHRS, YFSETQ. This CDR3 has 14 residues. The CDR3 sequence: CASSPGTTNSPLHF. DNA of the CDR3: TGCGCCAGCTCCCCCGGGACAACTAATTCACCCCTCCACTTT.

The chain carries TRBV6-5 and TRBJ2-7, with D possibly TRBD2 on 7 matching bases. Trimming stripped 6 bases from V and 3 bases from J, with 18 bases between. Germline CDR1 reads MNHEY; CDR2 reads SVGAGI. The CDR3 is 15 amino acids. CDR3 coding DNA: TGTGCCAGCAGCCCCCGCGGAGGGGGGGGCTACGAGCAGTACTTC. Translating gives CASSPRGGGGYEQYF.

The chain combines TRBV25-1 with TRBJ2-7; 14 bases agree with TRBD2. Germline CDR1 and CDR2: MGHDK and SYGVNS. V shed 5 bases and J 4 bases; nucleotides not matched to a gene: 4. The CDR3 is made up of 15 amino acids. CDR3 sequence: CASSPGLAGDYEQYF. The CDR3 DNA is TGTGCCAGCAGTCCGGGACTAGCGGGGGATTACGAGCAGTACTTC.

V gene TRBV7-3 combines with J gene TRBJ1-1; D gene ambiguous. From germline, CDR1 is SGHTA and CDR2 FQGTGA. With 2 bases removed from V and 7 bases from J, the gap between germline ends came to 8 bases. The CDR3 runs 12 residues. The DNA of the CDR3 is TGTGCCAGCAGCTTAGGACGGGGTGAAGCTTTCTTT. Its protein is CASSLGRGEAFF.

The J gene is TRBJ1-1, the V gene TRBV18; 8 nucleotides agree with TRBD1. V was pared by 6 bases and J by 5 bases, with 8 bases of the junction left unmatched. This CDR3 has 14 residues. Germline CDR1 is KGHSH and CDR2 is LQKENI. The CDR3 sequence is CASSPGTGGTEAFF. In DNA, the CDR3 is TGTGCCAGCTCCCCAGGGACAGGTGGGACTGAAGCTTTCTTT.

This clone was picked up a small number of times. The gene calls are TRBV28 and TRBJ1-6, with 8 bases identical to TRBD1. The CDR3 loop spans 15 amino acids. With V trimmed by 5 bases and J by 9 bases, 9 bases remained unmatched. Germline values: CDR1 MDHEN, CDR2 SYDVKM. The CDR3 here is CASSRKPGGGSPLHF. For the CDR3, the DNA is TGTGCCAGCAGTCGAAAACCAGGGGGCGGTTCACCCCTCCACTTT.

The chain has TRBV6-5 and TRBJ2-1; D possibly corresponds to TRBD1 (5 bases). CDR1 MNHEY and CDR2 SVGAGI come from the germline V gene. This CDR3 comprises 12 residues. Trimming pared 5 bases from V and 9 bases from J, leaving 11 bases between. CDR3 protein: CASSVSQGEQFF. The CDR3 coding sequence is TGTGCCAGCAGTGTTAGCCAGGGTGAGCAGTTCTTC.

As regards this clone: This sequence is one base from a far larger clone and is likely a read error. The V call is TRBV4-1, the J call TRBJ1-3, with TRBD2 matching over 9 bases. The J call is uncertain, as TRBJ2-2 better fits the DNA end. The CDR3 has 15 amino acids. CDR1 is MGHRA, CDR2 YSYEKL, per germline. Here the CDR3 DNA reads TGCGTCAGCAGCCAAGATAGCGGGAGCACCGGGGAGCTGTTTTTT. Its translation: CVSSQDSGSTGELFF.

This chain joins TRBV28 and TRBJ2-2; a weak D match, TRBD1 (6 bases). V lost 6 bases, J lost 7 bases, and 15 bases lay in between. The CDR3 runs to 14 residues. Germline CDR1 reads MDHEN; CDR2 reads SYDVKM. CDR3 region: CASRTYLGHGELFF. For the CDR3, the DNA is TGTGCCAGCAGGACGTACCTGGGACACGGGGAGCTGTTTTTT.

The V and J genes are TRBV13 and TRBJ2-4; 9 nucleotides align to TRBD2. After removal of 5 bases from V and 1 base from J, the junction contained 9 bases not matched to a gene. The length of the CDR3 is 17 residues. Germline lookup yields CDR1 PRHDT and CDR2 FYEKMQ (reference sequence). The CDR3 region is CASSPRAGGRAKNIQYF. The CDR3 DNA is TGTGCCAGCAGCCCACGGGCGGGAGGGCGTGCCAAAAACATTCAGTACTTC.

The V gene is TRBV4-3, the J gene TRBJ1-2; 7 positions agree with TRBD1. The V gene end was trimmed by 0 bases and the J gene end by 4 bases; junction bases not matched to a gene: 5. The CDR3 consists of 15 residues. Germline V lookup: CDR1 LGHNA, CDR2 YSLEER. The CDR3 reads CASSQDTDRVYGYTF. The DNA of the CDR3 is TGCGCCAGCAGCCAAGATACCGACAGGGTCTATGGCTACACCTTC.

V usage is TRBV28 and J usage is TRBJ1-1; D is uncertain. Germline V gives CDR1 MDHEN, CDR2 SYDVKM. V dropped 1 base and J dropped 5 bases, with 14 bases sitting between them. There are 15 residues in the CDR3. The CDR3 bases are TGTGCCAGCAGTTTATTGGAGTCAATAACGACTGAAGCTTTCTTT. Protein product: CASSLLESITTEAFF.